This T cell receptor (beta chain) was identified during a study of vaccination and CD4 T cells after COVID-19. Study in general: The post-COVID samples were taken a median around 100 days after diagnosis, anywhere from 35 to 161.

With regard to this clonotype: Its matching antigen is unknown.

The Oncomine TCR Beta short-read assay sequenced DNA from cultured CD4+ T cells. TCRdb itself ran the PCR reads through MiXCR, one entry per CDR3 protein. Among around 20,000 distinct CDR3 sequences, 53% were seen once, and the ten largest hold approximately 7.2%. As to treatment: roughly 10-day PBMC culture with coronavirus spike peptide pools or control peptides (ViraFEST assay). The CDR3 has 12 residues. The germline gives CDR1 ENHRY, CDR2 SYGVKD. Trimming removed 7 bases at V and 6 bases at J, with 12 bases between. V and J are TRBV10-3 and TRBJ1-1, with D unclear. The clonotype comes from a human donor who had recovered from COVID-19. Sample: CD4+ T cells from blood, cultured in vitro, taken before SARS-CoV-2 vaccination. The DNA of the CDR3 is TGTGCCATCAACCCGACTATAGCTGAAGCTTTCTTT. This sequence encodes CAINPTIAEAFF.